The rows below give T cell receptor beta chains drawn from one sample of a study of CD8 T cells in ankylosing spondylitis. Each CDR3 protein gets one entry after TCRdb re-called the 5' RACE reads with MiXCR. The sample has some 85,000 distinct CDR3 sequences; roughly 8.5% are singletons. The specimen sequenced was blood, either unsorted or a sorted T cell fraction (not recorded which). These receptors originate from a male donor with ankylosing spondylitis. The CDR3 runs from the conserved cysteine through the conserved F or W. The D gene is left open where the match is weak. Size is omitted from some rows. Given values are once, few, many or a class for expanded clones.

>TRBV7-2|TRBJ2-1|15|.|TRBD2
TGTGCCAGCAGCCCACCTAGCGGAAGGAACAATGAGCAGTTCTTC
CASSPPSGRNNEQFF
>TRBV29-1|TRBJ2-2|13|many|.
TGCAGCGTTCTAATGGGGAACACCGGGGAGCTGTTTTTT
CSVLMGNTGELFF
>TRBV15|TRBJ2-3|15|many|.
TGTGCCACCAGCAGCCCGCACACTAGCACAGATACGCAGTATTTT
CATSSPHTSTDTQYF
>TRBV28|TRBJ1-2|14|.|TRBD1
TGTGCCAGCAGTTTTGACAGGGGGGGCTATGGCTACACCTTC
CASSFDRGGYGYTF
>TRBV27|TRBJ2-3|16|few|TRBD1
TGTGCCAGCTTCCCCTCAGACAGGGGGATAACAGATACGCAGTATTTT
CASFPSDRGITDTQYF
>TRBV5-1|TRBJ2-5|13|many|.
TGCGCCAGCAGCTTGGAAAACCAAGAGACCCAGTACTTC
CASSLENQETQYF
>TRBV4-1|TRBJ2-1|16|few|TRBD2
TGCGCCAGCAGCCAGTTTAGCGGGAGCAGCTACAATGAGCAGTTCTTC
CASSQFSGSSYNEQFF
>TRBV4-1|TRBJ2-1|17|many|TRBD2
TGCGCCAGCAGCCAAGACCCCCCGGGACTAGCGGGAGATGAGCAGTTCTTC
CASSQDPPGLAGDEQFF
>TRBV20-1|TRBJ2-3|15|.|TRBD2
TGCAGTGGCCACGCGGGAGGCACTAGCACAGATACGCAGTATTTT
CSGHAGGTSTDTQYF
>TRBV27|TRBJ1-1|13|.|.
TGTGCCAGCAGTCCCCACCTGGGCACTGAAGCTTTCTTT
CASSPHLGTEAFF
>TRBV24-1|TRBJ2-1|12|.|.
TGTGCCACCAGTGAAAGCCGGAGTGAGCAGTTCTTC
CATSESRSEQFF
>TRBV27|TRBJ2-1|13|.|TRBD2
TGTGCCTCCGGGACTAGCTTGGCCAATGAGCAGTTCTTC
CASGTSLANEQFF
>TRBV20-1|TRBJ1-5|14|many|.
TGCAGTGCTAGAGACAGCAGCTCCATCCAACCCCAGCATTTT
CSARDSSSIQPQHF
>TRBV7-8|TRBJ2-5|13|few|.
TGTGCCAGCAGCCAAGGGACCAAAGAGACCCAGTACTTC
CASSQGTKETQYF
>TRBV2|TRBJ2-1|14|.|.
TGTGCCAGCAGTCGCGGGACAACCTACAATGAGCAGTTCTTC
CASSRGTTYNEQFF
>TRBV27|TRBJ1-1|11|few|.
TGTGCCAGCCGGCGGGGGCCTGAAGCTTTCTTT
CASRRGPEAFF
>TRBV5-5|TRBJ2-1|15|few|.
TGTGCCAGCAGCTTGGCAGGGGAGAGTCTCAATGAGCAGTTCTTC
CASSLAGESLNEQFF
>TRBV20-1|TRBJ2-2|17|many|.
TGCAGTGCTAGAGATCGGGGTCCCCGCCCCCTACTCGGGGAGCTGTTTTTT
CSARDRGPRPLLGELFF
>TRBV6-5|TRBJ1-4|14|few|TRBD1
TGTGCCAGCAGTCTACAGGGGGCGAGGGAAAAACTGTTTTTT
CASSLQGAREKLFF
>TRBV15|TRBJ2-3|16|many|TRBD2
TGTGCCACCAGCCCCGGGAAGCGGGACCCCACAGATACGCAGTATTTT
CATSPGKRDPTDTQYF
>TRBV2|TRBJ2-1|16|many|.
TGTGCCAGCAGTACTATAACAGGCCTTTCCCCCCATGAGCAGTTCTTC
CASSTITGLSPHEQFF
>TRBV9|TRBJ2-3|16|many|TRBD2
TGTGCCAGCAGCGTAGACGGACTAGCGGCCTCGGGAGCGCAGTATTTT
CASSVDGLAASGAQYF
>TRBV27|TRBJ1-2|14|.|TRBD1
TGTGCCAGCAGTTTATTGGGACAGGGTGGTGGCTACACCTTC
CASSLLGQGGGYTF
>TRBV6-1|TRBJ2-1|16|.|.
TGTGCCAGCAGAGATACGGGACACCGGACCTACAATGAGCAGTTCTTC
CASRDTGHRTYNEQFF
>TRBV14|TRBJ2-2|16|few|.
TGTGCCAGCAGCTTCCGTCCGGGGCCGGGCACCGGGGAGCTGTTTTTT
CASSFRPGPGTGELFF
>TRBV19|TRBJ2-7|15|few|TRBD2
TGTGCCAGTTCATACGCTACTAGCGGGCCCTACGAGCAGTACTTC
CASSYATSGPYEQYF
>TRBV5-1|TRBJ2-3|17|many|TRBD2
TGCGCCAGCAGCTTGGACGGACTAGCTCTGAACACAGATACGCAGTATTTT
CASSLDGLALNTDTQYF
>TRBV2|TRBJ1-2|16|.|TRBD1
TGTGCCAGCAGTGAGACTAACAGGGGGGGTTACTATGGCTACACCTTC
CASSETNRGGYYGYTF
>TRBV29-1|TRBJ1-2|12|many|.
TGCAGCGTTGAAGTCGTCTACTATGGCTACACCTTC
CSVEVVYYGYTF
>TRBV12-5|TRBJ1-2|15|.|.
TGTGCTAGTGGTTTGTCCAGGACGTCGAACTATGGCTACACCTTC
CASGLSRTSNYGYTF
>TRBV23-1|TRBJ2-2|16|.|TRBD1
TGCGCCAGCCCATGGGGACAGGGGAGGCACACCGGGGAGCTGTTTTTT
CASPWGQGRHTGELFF
>TRBV4-1|TRBJ1-2|18|many|.
TGCGCCAGCAGCCAAGCATATTCGACGGGAAGGCGGAACTATGGCTACACCTTC
CASSQAYSTGRRNYGYTF
>TRBV5-4|TRBJ1-1|14|many|.
TGTGCCAGCAGCTTGGGGCGGGGACCTACTGAAGCTTTCTTT
CASSLGRGPTEAFF
>TRBV7-9|TRBJ1-2|14|few|.
TGTGCCAGCAGCGCATCCGGGACGGAGTATGGCTACACCTTC
CASSASGTEYGYTF
>TRBV11-2|TRBJ2-2|18|.|TRBD2
TGTGCCAGCAGCTTACCTCCCGGGACTAGCGGGAGTATCGGGGAGCTGTTTTTT
CASSLPPGTSGSIGELFF
>TRBV12-3/TRBV12-4|TRBJ2-3|13|.|TRBD2
TGTGCCAGCAGTTTTCTAGCGGCCGATACGCAGTATTTT
CASSFLAADTQYF
>TRBV7-2|TRBJ2-7|14|few|TRBD1
TGTGCCAGCAGCCACAGGGGAACAACCTACGAGCAGTACTTC
CASSHRGTTYEQYF
>TRBV4-1|TRBJ2-2|15|.|TRBD2
TGCGCCAGCAGGGGGACTAGCGGGAGAGGCGGGGAGCTGTTTTTT
CASRGTSGRGGELFF
>TRBV7-2|TRBJ2-7|12|.|.
TGTGCCAGCAGCCCCGCCCCCTACGAGCAGTACTTC
CASSPAPYEQYF
>TRBV29-1|TRBJ2-3|13|.|.
TGCAGCGTTGATATGGGACTTTCGGATACGCAGTATTTT
CSVDMGLSDTQYF
>TRBV7-9|TRBJ2-5|14|few|TRBD2
TGTGCCAGCAGCTCTCCGGGACTAGAAGAGACCCAGTACTTC
CASSSPGLEETQYF
>TRBV28|TRBJ2-4|14|few|TRBD1
TGTGCCAGCAGTCTGACAGGGGCCAGTAACATTCAGTACTTC
CASSLTGASNIQYF
>TRBV28|TRBJ2-1|15|.|.
TGTGCCAGCAGTCGAGGGGGTTTCATGTACAATGAGCAGTTCTTC
CASSRGGFMYNEQFF
>TRBV6-5|TRBJ1-1|15|few|.
TGTGCCAGCAGTTTAACAGGGCTGGGTAACACTGAAGCTTTCTTT
CASSLTGLGNTEAFF
>TRBV4-1|TRBJ2-4|14|few|.
TGCGCCAGCAGCCCCCGTGAGGCCAAAAACATTCAGTACTTC
CASSPREAKNIQYF
>TRBV14|TRBJ2-6|18|.|TRBD1
TGTGCCAGCAGCCAAGATGGACAGGGGGGGACTGGGGCCAACGTCCTGACTTTC
CASSQDGQGGTGANVLTF
>TRBV19|TRBJ2-1|14|.|.
TGTGCCAGTAGTATTCAGAGGGGGTATGTTGAGCAGTTCTTC
CASSIQRGYVEQFF
>TRBV5-4|TRBJ2-2|19|.|TRBD2
TGTGCCAGCAGCTTGAAGGGCGGACTAGACTATACGAACACCGGGGAGCTGTTTTTT
CASSLKGGLDYTNTGELFF
>TRBV5-6|TRBJ2-5|15|.|TRBD2
TGTGCCAGCAGCCCTACTAGCGTATACCAAGAGACCCAGTACTTC
CASSPTSVYQETQYF
>TRBV27|TRBJ2-1|13|.|.
TGTGCCAGCAGTCCCTCCAACTACAATGAGCAGTTCTTC
CASSPSNYNEQFF
>TRBV4-2|TRBJ2-1|16|many|TRBD2
TGTGCCAGCAGCCAACTCGGGACTAGCGGTTACAATGAGCAGTTCTTC
CASSQLGTSGYNEQFF
>TRBV6-5|TRBJ2-3|17|.|.
TGTGCCAGCAGTTCTATGGACCTGAGTGAAAGCACAGATACGCAGTATTTT
CASSSMDLSESTDTQYF
>TRBV7-8|TRBJ1-1|18|many|.
TGTGCCAGCAGCTTAACCCGTAGCGCGTTAAAAGGTAACACTGAAGCTTTCTTT
CASSLTRSALKGNTEAFF
>TRBV27|TRBJ1-5|15|.|.
TGTGCCACCAGGAAGGGAGTCCTTAGCAATCAGCCCCAGCATTTT
CATRKGVLSNQPQHF
>TRBV7-6|TRBJ2-7|13|many|.
TGTGCCAGCAGCTCCGAAACAGGGTACGAGCAGTACTTC
CASSSETGYEQYF
>TRBV12-3/TRBV12-4|TRBJ2-1|14|many|.
TGTGCCAGCAGTTCCGGCCCAGTTCAAGATGAGCAGTTCTTC
CASSSGPVQDEQFF
>TRBV7-9|TRBJ2-1|15|.|.
TGTGCCATCAGAATTCCGGACCGGGGGATCCATGAGCAGTTCTTC
CAIRIPDRGIHEQFF